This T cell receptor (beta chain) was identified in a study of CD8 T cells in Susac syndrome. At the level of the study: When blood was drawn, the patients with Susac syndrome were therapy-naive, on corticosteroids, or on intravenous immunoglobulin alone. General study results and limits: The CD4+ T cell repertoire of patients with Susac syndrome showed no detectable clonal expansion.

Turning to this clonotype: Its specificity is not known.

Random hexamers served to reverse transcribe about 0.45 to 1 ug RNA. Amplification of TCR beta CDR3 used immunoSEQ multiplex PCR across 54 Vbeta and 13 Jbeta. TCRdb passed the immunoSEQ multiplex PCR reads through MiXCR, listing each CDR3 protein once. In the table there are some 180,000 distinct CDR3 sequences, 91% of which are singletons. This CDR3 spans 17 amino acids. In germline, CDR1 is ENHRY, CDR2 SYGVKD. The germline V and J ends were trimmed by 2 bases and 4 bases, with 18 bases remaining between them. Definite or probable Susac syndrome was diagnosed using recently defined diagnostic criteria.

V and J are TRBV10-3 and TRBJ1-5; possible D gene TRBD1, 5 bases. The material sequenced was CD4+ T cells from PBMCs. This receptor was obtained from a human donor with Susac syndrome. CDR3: CAISEAPGRATNQPQHF. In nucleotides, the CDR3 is TGTGCCATCAGTGAGGCACCGGGACGGGCGACAAATCAGCCCCAGCATTTT.